The clone carrying this T cell receptor beta chain was recorded a few times. In the source study's methods: Scientists estimated how many nucleated cells there were by amplifying reference gene primers. Here immunoSEQ multiplex PCR was the method, and the copy in TCRdb shows in-frame clones only, minus some. That table furnishes V, J and clone size, whereas the DNA furnished D and trimming. The table shows tens of thousands of clones, with roughly 80% occurring only once. The data are from a study of blood T cell repertoires in COVID-19. Across the whole study: Samples representing acute and convalescent COVID-19 were sourced from the United States, Italy and Spain. Sources were T cells, B-cell-depleted T cells, or PBMCs; the material itself was cDNA or gDNA.

The sample comprised peripheral blood. This TCR was sampled from a human donor in a cohort sampled during active COVID-19.

The CDR3 here is CASSPDRAEAFF. CDR3 bases: TGTGCCAGCAGTCCGGACAGGGCTGAAGCTTTCTTT. The chain is built from TRBV6-5 and TRBJ1-1; 8 nucleotides line up with TRBD1. The germline CDR1 and CDR2 sequences are MNHEY and SVGAGI. The trim removed 5 bases at V and 6 bases at J, leaving 2 bases unmatched. The CDR3 totals 12 residues.